This entry describes one T cell receptor beta chain. Its specificity is unknown. The time point denotes: healthy volunteer bleed at 6 weeks. Extraction of total RNA was performed on unfractionated whole blood. V lost 3 bases and J lost 4; bases outside the gene matches: 7. The CDR3 has 15 residues. CDR1 and CDR2 (germline): SGDLS, YYNGEE. Each CDR3 protein gets one entry after TCRdb re-called the RACE reads with MiXCR. Of roughly 75,000 distinct CDR3 sequences in the sample, over 6.5% are singletons; the top ten hold 1.5% to 2%. This entry comes from a study of human T cells and chemical hapten exposure. Findings and caveats of the study: No shift was seen in TCRs above 1 in 1000 frequency with DPC sensitization.

This clonotype was sampled from a female donor in good health. Some clones in this sample may be carry-over from other donors' samples. This chain connects TRBV9 to TRBJ2-3; TRBD1 matches 8 bases. Sequences were obtained from whole blood. As DNA, the CDR3 is TGTGCCAGCAGCGCTCATGGACAGGGCGCAGATACGCAGTATTTT. This sequence encodes CASSAHGQGADTQYF.